This is a list of T cell receptor beta chains from one sample in a study of OX40 agonist ivuxolimab in advanced cancers. The data were produced by immunoSEQ multiplex PCR, yet TCRdb's version contains in-frame clones alone and is incomplete. The data hold approximately 70,000 clones, with around 94% observed a single time. The specimen was CD4+ or CD8+ T cells sorted from blood, collected in a trial of the OX40 agonist ivuxolimab. Receptors originate from an adult with an advanced solid tumor such as melanoma, head and neck, liver or kidney cancer. Both conserved end residues are part of each CDR3. D genes are given only for firm matches. Clone size is stated in some rows and not others, as once, few, many or a class when expanded.

J gene	clone size	V gene	D gene	CDR3 protein	CDR3 DNA
TRBJ1-2	.	TRBV27	.	CASSPQVGDLAGYTF	TGTGCCAGCAGCCCCCAGGTCGGTGACCTGGCTGGCTACACCTTC
TRBJ2-2	.	TRBV14	.	CASSHFTGWNTGELFF	TGTGCCAGCAGCCACTTTACAGGGTGGAACACCGGGGAGCTGTTTTTT
TRBJ2-7	.	TRBV4-3	.	CASSQDMGQGEGEQYF	TGCGCCAGCAGCCAAGATATGGGGCAGGGTGAGGGCGAGCAGTACTTC
TRBJ1-6	.	TRBV19	.	CASSIGQTPLHF	TGTGCCAGTAGTATAGGACAGACACCCCTCCACTTT
TRBJ1-6	.	TRBV5-1	TRBD1	CASSSTGTDNSPLHF	TGCGCCAGCAGCTCTACCGGGACAGATAATTCACCCCTCCACTTT
TRBJ2-7	.	TRBV7-6	.	CASSLGRVVVEQYF	TGTGCCAGCAGCTTAGGACGGGTGGTCGTCGAGCAGTACTTC
TRBJ1-2	.	TRBV14	.	CASSPSFRSPNYGYTF	TGTGCCAGCAGCCCCTCATTTCGGTCCCCTAACTATGGCTACACCTTC
TRBJ2-7	once	TRBV19	.	CASSLGTAAYEQYF	TGTGCCAGTAGTCTCGGGACGGCGGCCTACGAGCAGTACTTC
TRBJ2-7	.	TRBV13	.	CASSFRHEQYF	TGTGCCAGCAGCTTTCGCCACGAGCAGTACTTC
TRBJ2-3	.	TRBV28	.	CASSSTGLLNTDTQYF	TGTGCCAGCAGCTCGACAGGCCTTTTGAACACAGATACGCAGTATTTT
TRBJ2-7	.	TRBV5-4	TRBD1	CASSLERDSSYEQYF	TGTGCCAGCAGCTTAGAGAGGGACAGCTCCTACGAGCAGTACTTC
TRBJ2-7	.	TRBV19	TRBD1	CASSPGQGATYEQYF	TGTGCCAGTAGTCCAGGACAGGGGGCCACCTACGAGCAGTACTTC
TRBJ2-2	.	TRBV9	.	CASSVGGAGELFF	TGTGCCAGCAGCGTAGGAGGGGCCGGGGAGCTGTTTTTT
TRBJ2-1	.	TRBV27	TRBD2	CASSLYNLAGDGNEQFF	TGTGCCAGCAGTTTATACAATCTAGCGGGAGATGGCAATGAGCAGTTCTTC
TRBJ2-3	.	TRBV9	.	CASSVDGVSSTDTQYF	TGTGCCAGCAGCGTAGATGGCGTATCTAGCACAGATACGCAGTATTTT
TRBJ2-7	.	TRBV28	.	CASSFTVGDSKDGMSSYEQYF	TGTGCCAGCAGTTTCACCGTCGGGGACTCCAAAGATGGAATGAGCTCCTACGAGCAGTACTTC
TRBJ1-4	.	TRBV7-9	.	CASRPGMVNEKLFF	TGTGCCAGCAGACCTGGCATGGTTAATGAAAAACTGTTTTTT
TRBJ2-1	once	TRBV27	TRBD1	CASSLQTISGTVGGRNEQFF	TGTGCCAGCAGTCTCCAGACAATCTCCGGGACAGTGGGCGGACGGAATGAGCAGTTCTTC
TRBJ2-1	.	TRBV5-6	TRBD1	CASSYGTGIYNEQFF	TGTGCCAGCAGCTACGGGACAGGGATATACAATGAGCAGTTCTTC
TRBJ1-1	.	TRBV6-5	.	CASSQILRKITEAFF	TGTGCCAGCAGTCAAATCCTCAGGAAAATCACTGAAGCTTTCTTT
TRBJ2-7	.	TRBV25-1	TRBD1	CASRQGYEQYF	TGTGCTTCGAGACAGGGCTACGAGCAGTACTTC
TRBJ2-2	.	TRBV2	.	CATQAGSNTGELFF	TGTGCCACCCAAGCGGGCTCGAACACCGGGGAGCTGTTTTTT
TRBJ1-1	.	TRBV12-2	.	CASRLAERADTEAFF	TGTGCAAGTCGCCTCGCAGAGAGGGCGGACACTGAAGCTTTCTTT
TRBJ1-4	.	TRBV6-1	.	CASSEGGILATNEKLFF	TGTGCCAGCAGTGAAGGTGGCATACTTGCAACTAATGAAAAACTGTTTTTT
TRBJ2-7	.	TRBV7-9	.	CASSLGGTPYEQYF	TGTGCCAGCAGCTTAGGGGGCACCCCTTACGAGCAGTACTTC
TRBJ1-5	.	TRBV2	TRBD1	CASSEALRTGPVNQPQHF	TGTGCCAGCAGTGAAGCGCTTCGGACAGGGCCAGTAAATCAGCCCCAGCATTTT
TRBJ2-1	once	TRBV29-1	.	CSVENPVKRPSSYNEQFF	TGCAGCGTTGAAAATCCTGTTAAAAGACCCAGCTCCTACAATGAGCAGTTCTTC
TRBJ1-5	once	TRBV28	TRBD1	CASSPRQGLNQPQHF	TGTGCCAGCAGCCCGAGACAGGGGTTAAATCAGCCCCAGCATTTT
TRBJ1-5	.	TRBV30	.	CAWSPRHTDGKGGNQPQHF	TGTGCCTGGAGTCCCCGACATACCGATGGGAAAGGGGGGAATCAGCCCCAGCATTTT
TRBJ2-3	.	TRBV4-3	.	CASSPRWGPSTDTQYF	TGCGCCAGCAGCCCCCGATGGGGGCCTAGCACAGATACGCAGTATTTT
TRBJ2-5	.	TRBV5-1	TRBD1	CASSQRGDREVETQYF	TGCGCCAGCAGCCAACGTGGGGACAGGGAGGTGGAGACCCAGTACTTC
TRBJ1-5	.	TRBV27	.	CASSFWDGSHQPQHF	TGTGCCAGCAGTTTTTGGGACGGAAGTCATCAGCCCCAGCATTTT
TRBJ2-1	.	TRBV28	.	CASSSRLVGPYNEQFF	TGTGCCAGCAGTTCGCGACTAGTAGGGCCCTACAATGAGCAGTTCTTC
TRBJ2-2	.	TRBV7-9	TRBD1	CASHRGSNTGELFF	TGTGCCAGCCACAGGGGGAGCAACACCGGGGAGCTGTTTTTT
TRBJ1-2	.	TRBV6-5	TRBD1	CASSYGTGGRYGYTF	TGTGCCAGCAGTTACGGAACAGGGGGCAGGTATGGCTACACCTTC
TRBJ2-7	.	TRBV29-1	.	CSVEGGYEQCF	TGCAGCGTTGAGGGGGGCTACGAGCAGTGCTTC
TRBJ2-7	.	TRBV7-9	TRBD1	CASSLLDRGPYEQYF	TGTGCCAGCAGCTTATTGGACAGGGGTCCCTACGAGCAGTACTTC
TRBJ2-1	.	TRBV15	.	CATSREGLSSYNEQFF	TGTGCCACCAGCAGAGAGGGTCTGAGCTCCTACAATGAGCAGTTCTTC
TRBJ2-5	.	TRBV25-1	.	CASSEYMGTASQETQYF	TGTGCCAGCAGTGAATATATGGGTACAGCCTCGCAAGAGACCCAGTACTTC